This paragraph reports one T cell receptor (beta chain). Antigen specificity is unknown. This entry belongs to a study of T cell responses to AZD1222 COVID-19 vaccine. Study results and caveats: Seropositive status at baseline applied to only a handful of AZD1222 recipients.

The germline V gene has CDR1 SGHRS and CDR2 YFSETQ. V gave up 4 bases and J gave up 8 bases, with 12 bases separating them. The CDR3 contains 12 residues. Repertoires were generated with immunoSEQ multiplex PCR, while TCRdb's copy carries only in-frame clones and drops some. Of around 130,000 clones detected, less than 95% appear once; the ten largest clones hold 5% to 6.5%. The clonotype was recovered from an adult in good health. The material sequenced was peripheral blood, taken on day 0 of AZD1222 vaccination. This chain joins TRBV5-1 and TRBJ1-1, with D uncertain. This CDR3 reads CASSTDRIEAFF. CDR3 DNA sequence: TGCGCCAGCAGCACTGACCGAATCGAAGCTTTCTTT.